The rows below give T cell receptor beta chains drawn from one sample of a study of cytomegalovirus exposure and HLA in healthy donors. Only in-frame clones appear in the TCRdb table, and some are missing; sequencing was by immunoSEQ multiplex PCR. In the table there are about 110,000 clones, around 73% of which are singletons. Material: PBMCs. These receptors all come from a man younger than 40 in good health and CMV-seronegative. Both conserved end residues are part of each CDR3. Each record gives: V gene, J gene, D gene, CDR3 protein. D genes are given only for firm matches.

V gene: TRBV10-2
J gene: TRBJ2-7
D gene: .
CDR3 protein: CASSGGWTAYEQYF

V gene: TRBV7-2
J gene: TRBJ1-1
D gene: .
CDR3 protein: CASRDFNTEDTEAFF

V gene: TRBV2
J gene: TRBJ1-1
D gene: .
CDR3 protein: CASRPRENTEAFF

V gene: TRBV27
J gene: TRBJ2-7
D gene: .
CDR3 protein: CASSKLQGYGTYEQYF

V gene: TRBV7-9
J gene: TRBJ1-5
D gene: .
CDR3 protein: CASSFGTNQPQHF

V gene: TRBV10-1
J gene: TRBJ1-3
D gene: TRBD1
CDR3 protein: CASSDPGQELGNTIYF

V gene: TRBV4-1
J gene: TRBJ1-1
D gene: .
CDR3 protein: CASSHVRGPTEAFF

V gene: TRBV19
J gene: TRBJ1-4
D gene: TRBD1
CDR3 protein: CASRDRAREKLFF

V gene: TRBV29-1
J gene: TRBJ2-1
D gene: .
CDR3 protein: CSVGDTHNEQFF

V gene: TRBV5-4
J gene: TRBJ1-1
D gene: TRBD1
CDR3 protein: CASSRGQTNTEAFF

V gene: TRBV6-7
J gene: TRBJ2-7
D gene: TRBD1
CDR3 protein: CASSDRTGYYEQYF

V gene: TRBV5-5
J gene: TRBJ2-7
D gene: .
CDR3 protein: CASSVQGSYEQYF

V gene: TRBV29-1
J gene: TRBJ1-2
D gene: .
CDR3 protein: CSVEQNYGYTF

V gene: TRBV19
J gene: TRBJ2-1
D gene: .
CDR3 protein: CASTGSVSYNEQFF

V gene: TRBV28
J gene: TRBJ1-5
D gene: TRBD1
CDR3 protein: CASRNTGGASNQPQHF

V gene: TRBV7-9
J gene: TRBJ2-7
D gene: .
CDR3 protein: CASSLSRADIEQYF

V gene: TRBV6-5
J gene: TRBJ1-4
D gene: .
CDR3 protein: CASRPTATNEKLFF

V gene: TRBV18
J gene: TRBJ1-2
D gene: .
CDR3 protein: CASSTGIEDYGYTF

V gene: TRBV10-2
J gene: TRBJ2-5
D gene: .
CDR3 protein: CASKPGERTYQETQYF

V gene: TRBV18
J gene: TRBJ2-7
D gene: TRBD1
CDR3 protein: CASSPSTGTGRYEQYF

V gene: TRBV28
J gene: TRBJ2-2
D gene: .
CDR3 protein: CASRYNTGELFF

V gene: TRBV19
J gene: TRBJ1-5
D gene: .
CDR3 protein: CASSTGFNQPQHF

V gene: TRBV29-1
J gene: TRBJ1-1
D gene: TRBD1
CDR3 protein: CSVEWDRGTEAFF

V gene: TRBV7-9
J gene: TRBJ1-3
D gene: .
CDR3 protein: CATGANRQDLSGNTIYF

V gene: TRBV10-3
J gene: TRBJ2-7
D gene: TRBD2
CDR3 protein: CAISPTSGSYYEQYF

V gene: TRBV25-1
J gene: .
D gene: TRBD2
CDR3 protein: CASRGTSDYEQYF

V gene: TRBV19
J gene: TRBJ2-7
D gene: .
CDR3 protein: CASSTPGRAYEQYF

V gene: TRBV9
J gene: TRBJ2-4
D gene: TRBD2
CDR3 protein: CASSPLAGVNIQYF

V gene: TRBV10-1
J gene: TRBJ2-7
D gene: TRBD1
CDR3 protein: CASSSGTGSAYEQYF

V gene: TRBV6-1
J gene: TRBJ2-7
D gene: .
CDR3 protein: CASSDGFSGYEQYF

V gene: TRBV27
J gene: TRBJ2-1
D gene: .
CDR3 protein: CASSLRLALLYEQFF

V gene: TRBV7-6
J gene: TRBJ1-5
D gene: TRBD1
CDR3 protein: CASSLTGQGNQPQHF